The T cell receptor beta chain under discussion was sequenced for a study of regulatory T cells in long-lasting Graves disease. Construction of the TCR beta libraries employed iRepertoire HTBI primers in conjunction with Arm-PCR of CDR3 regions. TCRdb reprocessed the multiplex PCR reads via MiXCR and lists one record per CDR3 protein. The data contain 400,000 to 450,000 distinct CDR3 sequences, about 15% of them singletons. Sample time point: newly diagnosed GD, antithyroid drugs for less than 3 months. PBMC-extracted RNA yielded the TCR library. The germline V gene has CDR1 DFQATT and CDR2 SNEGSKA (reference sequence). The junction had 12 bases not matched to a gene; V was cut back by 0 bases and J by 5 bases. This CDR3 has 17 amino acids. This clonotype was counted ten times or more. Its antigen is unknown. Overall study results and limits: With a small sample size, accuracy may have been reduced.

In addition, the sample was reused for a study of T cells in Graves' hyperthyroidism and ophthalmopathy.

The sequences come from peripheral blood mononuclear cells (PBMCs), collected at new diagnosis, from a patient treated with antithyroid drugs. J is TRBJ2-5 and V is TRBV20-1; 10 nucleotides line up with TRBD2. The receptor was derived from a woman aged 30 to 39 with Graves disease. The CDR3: CSARDLSGLAAWETQYF. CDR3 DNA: TGCAGTGCTAGAGATCTCTCCGGACTAGCGGCGTGGGAGACCCAGTACTTC.